This passage covers 15 T cell receptor beta chains from one sample sequenced in a study of T cell responses to AZD1222 COVID-19 vaccine. Assay used: immunoSEQ multiplex PCR; TCRdb lists only in-frame clones, some missing. The sample lists 80,000 to 85,000 clones; around 93% were seen once. The material sequenced was peripheral blood, taken 28 days after the second AZD1222 dose. These receptors were obtained from an adult who received the AZD1222 COVID-19 vaccine.

This clone was observed a few times. The gene calls are TRBV7-9 and TRBJ2-7; no clear D. This CDR3 has 12 amino acids. Deletions cut 1 base from V and 6 bases from J, with 7 bases between. CDR1 and CDR2 (germline): SEHNR, FQNEAQ (reference sequence). As DNA, the CDR3 is TGTGCCAGCAGCTTAGATGCGCTCGAGCAGTACTTC. It encodes CASSLDALEQYF.

The chain links TRBV30 to TRBJ2-1, with 8 bases aligning to TRBD2. J gave up 4 bases and V 0 bases, and 2 bases lay outside the gene matches. The CDR3 spans 14 residues. Germline-derived CDR1 and CDR2 are GTSNPN and SVGIG (reference sequence). This CDR3 reads CAWSVSGRYNEQFF. The CDR3 nucleotides are TGTGCCTGGAGTGTCAGCGGGAGATACAATGAGCAGTTCTTC.

The chain carries TRBV7-3 and TRBJ2-7; 7 nucleotides match TRBD2. Germline CDR1 is SGHTA and CDR2 is FQGTGA. The CDR3 is 15 residues long. The junction had 6 bases not matched to a gene; V was cut back by 3 bases and J by 1 base. CDR3 DNA sequence: TGTGCCAGCAGCTTGTCGGCTAGCGGATCCTACGAGCAGTACTTC. Encoded protein: CASSLSASGSYEQYF.

The chain joins TRBV24-1 to TRBJ2-7; D gene unclear. V lost 1 base and J 3 bases, leaving 9 bases between the germline ends. The V gene's germline CDR1 is KGHDR and CDR2 SFDVKD. The CDR3 sequence is 14 residues long. The CDR3 sequence: CATSDFKDHYEQYF. The CDR3 region has the DNA TGTGCCACCAGTGATTTCAAGGACCACTACGAGCAGTACTTC.

The gene calls are TRBV7-2 and TRBJ2-3; 10 bases map to TRBD2. Germline lookup yields CDR1 SGHTA and CDR2 FQGNSA. Trimming removed 2 bases from V and 2 bases from J; junction bases left unmatched: 1. The CDR3 runs to 15 residues. CDR3 coding DNA: TGTGCCAGCAGCTTACTAGCGGGAGACACAGATACGCAGTATTTT. It is translated as CASSLLAGDTDTQYF.

The V call is TRBV6-1, the J call TRBJ2-7; 10 bases are shared with TRBD2. CDR1 is MNHNS and CDR2 is SASEGT in the germline V gene. The ends lost 1 base at V and 10 bases at J; junction bases unmatched: 10. The CDR3 loop spans 15 amino acids. The DNA for the CDR3 is TGTGCCAGCAGTGAAGTTAGGCCTAGCGGGAGTACACAGTACTTC. Amino acids: CASSEVRPSGSTQYF.

CDR3 in amino acids: CASSLVSGRYNEQFF. CDR3 nucleotides: TGTGCCAGCAGCTTAGTTAGCGGGAGGTACAATGAGCAGTTCTTC. The chain employs TRBV7-6 and TRBJ2-1, with 10 positions matching TRBD2. V trimming: 1 base; J trimming: 4 bases; junction bases outside the gene matches: 1. Germline loops: CDR1 SGHVS, CDR2 FNYEAQ. This CDR3 is 15 amino acids long.

The V and J genes are TRBV19 and TRBJ1-1; TRBD1 matches 9 bases. The CDR3 covers 16 residues. The J segment lost 1 base and the V segment lost 5 bases, leaving 8 bases of the junction unmatched. In germline, CDR1 is LNHDA, CDR2 SQIVND (reference sequence). The CDR3 loop reads CASSAGQGRGNTEAFF. CDR3 in DNA: TGTGCCAGTAGTGCTGGACAGGGGCGTGGGAACACTGAAGCTTTCTTT.

J is TRBJ2-7 and V is TRBV7-3; 7 bases match TRBD2. Unmatched junction bases numbered 10, after V lost 2 bases and J lost 0 bases. Germline values: CDR1 SGHTA, CDR2 FQGTGA. This CDR3 region has 17 residues. DNA for the CDR3: TGTGCCAGCAGCTTACTTTCCCGGGAGGCGTCCTCCTACGAGCAGTACTTC. Translated: CASSLLSREASSYEQYF.

This chain uses TRBV18 with TRBJ1-1; D not certain. Trimming pared 3 bases from V and 1 base from J, leaving 9 bases between. Germline V gene lookup returns CDR1 KGHSH and CDR2 LQKENI. The CDR3 consists of 14 residues. The CDR3: CASSPLGWNTEAFF. The CDR3 DNA is TGTGCCAGCTCACCCCTAGGCTGGAACACTGAAGCTTTCTTT.

The V gene is TRBV10-3, the J gene TRBJ2-2, with D possibly matching TRBD1 (6 bases). Germline V gene data show CDR1 as ENHRY and CDR2 as SYGVKD. The CDR3 loop spans 15 amino acids. Trimming removed 6 bases at V and 4 bases at J, with 15 bases between. In DNA, the CDR3 is TGTGCCATCAGGGACAGCAGATTGGGCACCGGGGAGCTGTTTTTT. Its translation is CAIRDSRLGTGELFF.

This clone was found a few times. The chain uses TRBV5-1 and TRBJ2-2; TRBD1 matches 8 bases. The CDR3 runs 15 residues. V dropped 3 bases and J dropped 4; count of bases not matched to a gene: 5. Germline CDR1 and CDR2: SGHRS and YFSETQ. The CDR3 DNA sequence: TGCGCCAGCAGCTCGACAGGGGCCATCACCGGGGAGCTGTTTTTT. Its protein is CASSSTGAITGELFF.

The gene calls are TRBV5-8 and TRBJ2-5; 10 bases are shared with TRBD1. The CDR3 has 15 amino acids. Trimming took 5 bases from V and 4 from J; bases not matched to a gene: 8. Germline V CDR1 and CDR2: SGHTS, YDEGEE. CDR3 bases: TGTGCCAGCAGACTTGGACAGGGGGATGGAGAGACCCAGTACTTC. It is translated as CASRLGQGDGETQYF.

A single count supports this clone. The chain is built from TRBV5-1 and TRBJ1-3; D gene unclear. This CDR3 comprises 15 residues. Germline lookup yields CDR1 SGHRS and CDR2 YFSETQ. The V gene lost 0 bases and the J gene lost 0 bases, with 7 bases spanning the gap. The CDR3 spells CASSLAGTSGNTIYF. CDR3 DNA: TGCGCCAGCAGCTTGGCCGGAACCTCTGGAAACACCATATATTTT.

The rearrangement joins TRBV28 to TRBJ1-1, with D perhaps matching TRBD1 (5 bases). This CDR3 is 17 amino acids long. Germline V gives CDR1 MDHEN, CDR2 SYDVKM. Trimming pared 5 bases from V and 1 base from J, leaving 20 bases between. CDR3 sequence (DNA): TGTGCCAGCAGTGAAGGGGCTGTATCATCGGGGAACACTGAAGCTTTCTTT. Its translation is CASSEGAVSSGNTEAFF. Full variable domain (outside the CDR3, taken from reference TRBV28 and TRBJ1-1): DVKVTQSSRYLVKRTGEKVFLECVQDMDHENMFWYRQDPGLGLRLIYFSYDVKMKEKGDIPEGYSVSREKKERFSLILESASTNQTSMYLCASSEGAVSSGNTEAFFGQGTRLTVV.